This entry features one T cell receptor (beta chain) sequence. Its antigen is as yet unknown. The CDR3 extends over 13 amino acids. The ends were cut back, 6 bases at V and 9 bases at J, with 17 bases in the middle. The germline V gene has CDR1 ENHRY and CDR2 SYGVKD. The data stem from a study of T cells in Graves' hyperthyroidism and ophthalmopathy. Study-wide findings and caveats: The model's output predicted ophthalmopathy at a median of roughly seven months prior to onset.

RNA transcripts served as the template for amplifying TCR beta CDR3 regions. HTBI primers drove first-round RT-PCR of the TCR CDR3. A single record per CDR3 protein comes from TCRdb applying MiXCR to the multiplex PCR reads. Counted here are over 500,000 distinct CDR3 sequences, around 43% occurring once; the ten biggest clones make up approximately 44%. Pregnant or lactating patients were excluded, as were those with uncontrolled infection or other autoimmune disease. The study based diagnoses on clinical symptoms, serum thyroxine and TRAb, thyroid ultrasound and orbital computed tomography. This clonotype originated in an adult woman with Graves' disease, either hyperthyroidism or ophthalmopathy (not recorded which). Sequencing was carried out using peripheral blood or thyroid tissue (not recorded which). V gene TRBV10-3 combines with J gene TRBJ2-5, with D tentatively TRBD1 (5 bases). The CDR3: CAISTQGDQPQYF. The CDR3 DNA is TGTGCCATCAGCACCCAGGGCGATCAGCCCCAGTACTTC.